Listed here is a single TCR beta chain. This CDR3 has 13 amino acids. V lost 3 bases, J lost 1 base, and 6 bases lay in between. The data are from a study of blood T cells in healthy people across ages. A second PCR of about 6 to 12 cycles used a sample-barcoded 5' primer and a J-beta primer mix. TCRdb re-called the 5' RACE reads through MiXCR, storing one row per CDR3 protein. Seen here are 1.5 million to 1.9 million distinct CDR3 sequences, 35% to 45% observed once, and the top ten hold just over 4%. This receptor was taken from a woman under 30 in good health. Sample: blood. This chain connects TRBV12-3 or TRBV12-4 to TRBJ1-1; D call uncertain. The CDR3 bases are TGTGCCAGCAGTTTCCATGAGAACACTGAAGCTTTCTTT. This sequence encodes CASSFHENTEAFF.